Sequencing of this TCR beta chain was carried out in a study of cytomegalovirus exposure and HLA in healthy donors. Broader study findings: In a later analysis, across HLA loci, associated TCR counts were highest for DRB1, lowest for HLA-C. Researchers counted some 150 TCR beta chains as cytomegalovirus-associated. As was reported, the classifier diagnosed cytomegalovirus status with high specificity and sensitivity. Fewer N-insertions than the roughly 700-donor mean were reportedly shown by an Asian-associated ancestry cluster in a later analysis.

With 1 base removed from V and 2 bases from J, the gap between germline ends came to 6 bases. This CDR3 contains 14 residues. Germline lookup yields CDR1 SEHNR and CDR2 FQNEAQ (reference sequence). Primers for the PCR totalled 60 Vbeta and 13 Jbeta. Sequencing was performed with immunoSEQ multiplex PCR; in TCRdb, only in-frame clones are kept and a portion is missing. The table shows about 200,000 clones, with roughly 77% occurring only once. This clone was recorded once. Its antigen is as yet unknown. The origin of this receptor is a male donor in good health and CMV-seropositive. The sample consisted of PBMCs. This chain joins TRBV7-9 and TRBJ1-3; D unresolved. In DNA, the CDR3 is TGTGCCAGCAGCTTAGTCGGGACTGGAAACACCATATATTTT. Translation gives CASSLVGTGNTIYF.